Sequencing of this T cell receptor (beta chain) was carried out in a study of T cells after posttransplantation cyclophosphamide. Sequenced by immunoSEQ multiplex PCR; TCRdb stores in-frame clones only, minus some. This sample shows over 10,000 clones and no singletons; 26% rests with the ten largest. Turning to this clone: Its antigen is as yet unknown.

Study-level results: Tissue-infiltrating T cells from skin or gut overlapped little with blood T cells. Later blood repertoires were often dominated by clones from the donor CD8+ memory compartment. TRB clonality was highly associated with recipient CMV seropositivity and reactivation.

Treatment was busulfan-fludarabine conditioning, a marrow graft, and cyclophosphamide on days +3 and +4. This receptor was taken from a female patient aged 40-50 years who received an allogeneic stem cell transplant from an unrelated donor, was CMV-positive, and had acute GVHD only. Part of the T cell pool may stem from the graft donor. The sample was PBMCs, taken after allogeneic stem cell transplant with posttransplant cyclophosphamide.

Written as DNA, the CDR3 is TGTGCCAGCAGCCAAGGACAGCGGGTCACAGATACGCAGTATTTT. Encoded protein: CASSQGQRVTDTQYF. The chain carries TRBV4-2 and TRBJ2-3, with D perhaps TRBD2 (6 bases). This CDR3 has 15 residues. CDR1 and CDR2 (germline): LGHNA, YNFKEQ. Between the trimmed V and J ends, which lost 1 base and 2 bases, there was a span of 10 bases.